This TCR beta chain was identified in a study of vaccination effects on CD4 cells after COVID-19. Notes on the study in general: In the late period after vaccination, infection- and vaccine-induced clones contracted markedly.

Antigen-specific CD4+ T cells were expanded with viral peptide pools in the ViraFEST assay before sequencing. Between days 9 and 11 of culture, CD4+ T cells were separated out. Participants were given two doses of BNT162b2 or mRNA-1273 vaccine. A note on this clone: Its antigen is as yet unknown.

The table came from immunoSEQ multiplex PCR; TCRdb's copy has only in-frame clones and leaves some out. The sample contains under 40,000 clones, roughly 79% of which appear only once. The clonotype comes from a human donor who received a COVID-19 vaccine. Some clones in this sample may be carry-over from other donors' samples. The specimen comprised CD4+ T cells from PBMCs cultured with HCoV-NL63 spike peptides, sampled after COVID-19 vaccination.

The CDR3 bases are TGTGCCAGCAGCCCGGGAGTCGGGGACACCTATGGCTACACCTTC. This translates into CASSPGVGDTYGYTF. The chain uses TRBV5-5 and TRBJ1-2; TRBD1 might be the D (6 bases). CDR3 length equals 15 residues. CDR1 and CDR2 (germline): SGHKS, YYEKEE (reference sequence). The V and J ends lost 4 bases and 4 bases respectively, with 17 bases between them.